This T cell receptor beta chain was obtained from a study of T cell clonality in common variable immunodeficiency. Study-wide findings and caveats: In common variable immunodeficiency, TCR beta chains reportedly carried fewer deletions and N-nucleotide insertions. TCRbeta clonality was increased in CVID versus healthy controls.

Heparinized whole blood, 5 to 8 ml, came from each donor. Ten or more counts support this clone. What it binds is unknown. The germline gene is not matched at one end of the junction; a read error may be the cause. The read falls 3 residues short of the CDR3 end, and the missing part is taken from the germline J gene. The CDR3 covers 15 residues. Germline V gene data show CDR1 as SGHTA and CDR2 as FQGTGA. Measured with immunoSEQ multiplex PCR; TCRdb has only the in-frame clones, and not every one. The sample was found to contain tens of thousands of clones, and every one recurs. The sequenced sample consisted of peripheral blood mononuclear cells. V and J are TRBV7-3 and TRBJ2-1; 9 bases line up with TRBD1. The origin of this receptor is a person aged 18-70 years in good health. The covered CDR3 bases are TGTGCCAGCAGCGTAACAGGGGGCCCCTACAATGAG. Translation gives CASSVTGGPYNE. The whole CDR3 is CASSVTGGPYNEQFF.